This is a list of T cell receptor beta chains from one sample in a study of sequential checkpoint blockade in melanoma. The repertoire was sequenced with immunoSEQ multiplex PCR; TCRdb's copy has only in-frame clones and lacks some. This table has roughly 9,800 clones, more than 70% appearing once. This specimen consisted of CD8+ T cells sorted from blood (inferred from file names), obtained from a patient given nivolumab and ipilimumab in sequence. All receptors come from a human donor with melanoma. Each CDR3 is given with its conserved first and last residue. Fields, in order: J gene, D gene, V gene, clone size, CDR3 protein, CDR3 DNA. A D gene is named only where the DNA matches it firmly. Clone size, where shown, is once, few, many, or a class for clones that have expanded.

J gene: TRBJ1-4
D gene: .
V gene: TRBV6-5
clone size: once
CDR3 protein: CASTIIQGNEKLFF
CDR3 DNA: TGTGCCAGCACAATTATACAGGGAAATGAAAAACTGTTTTTT

J gene: TRBJ1-2
D gene: .
V gene: TRBV29-1
clone size: .
CDR3 protein: CSVEGGGPYGYTF
CDR3 DNA: TGCAGCGTTGAAGGGGGAGGCCCCTATGGCTACACCTTC

J gene: TRBJ2-7
D gene: TRBD1
V gene: TRBV7-6
clone size: .
CDR3 protein: CASSLEGQGIDEQYF
CDR3 DNA: TGTGCCAGCAGCTTAGAGGGACAGGGTATCGACGAGCAGTACTTC

J gene: TRBJ1-1
D gene: .
V gene: TRBV13
clone size: .
CDR3 protein: CASSLGGAGTEAFF
CDR3 DNA: TGTGCCAGCAGCTTAGGAGGGGCAGGCACTGAAGCTTTCTTT

J gene: TRBJ2-3
D gene: TRBD2
V gene: TRBV28
clone size: .
CDR3 protein: CASTSREDTDTQYF
CDR3 DNA: TGTGCCAGCACAAGCCGGGAGGACACAGATACGCAGTATTTT

J gene: TRBJ1-4
D gene: .
V gene: TRBV7-9
clone size: .
CDR3 protein: CASSLAWGTATNEKLFF
CDR3 DNA: TGTGCCAGCAGCTTAGCGTGGGGGACTGCAACTAATGAAAAACTGTTTTTT

J gene: TRBJ2-2
D gene: .
V gene: TRBV5-4
clone size: large
CDR3 protein: CASSSVSANTGELFF
CDR3 DNA: TGTGCCAGCAGCTCCGTCAGCGCGAACACCGGGGAGCTGTTTTTT

J gene: TRBJ1-5
D gene: TRBD1
V gene: TRBV19
clone size: .
CDR3 protein: CASIPQGASNQPQHF
CDR3 DNA: TGTGCCAGTATACCACAGGGGGCCAGCAATCAGCCCCAGCATTTT

J gene: TRBJ2-7
D gene: .
V gene: TRBV27
clone size: .
CDR3 protein: CASSLGDSYEQYF
CDR3 DNA: TGTGCCAGCAGTTTGGGCGATTCCTACGAGCAGTACTTC

J gene: TRBJ2-1
D gene: TRBD2
V gene: TRBV7-6
clone size: .
CDR3 protein: CASSIGLAGGLNEQFF
CDR3 DNA: TGTGCCAGCAGCATAGGACTAGCGGGAGGGTTAAATGAGCAGTTCTTC

J gene: TRBJ2-1
D gene: .
V gene: TRBV5-1
clone size: .
CDR3 protein: CASSLTQGPYNEQFF
CDR3 DNA: TGCGCCAGCAGCTTGACACAGGGCCCCTACAATGAGCAGTTCTTC

J gene: TRBJ2-1
D gene: .
V gene: TRBV5-1
clone size: .
CDR3 protein: CASSLAGTPEQFF
CDR3 DNA: TGCGCCAGCAGCTTGGCGGGTACCCCTGAGCAGTTCTTC

J gene: TRBJ1-1
D gene: .
V gene: TRBV5-6
clone size: few
CDR3 protein: CASSLVAGATEAFF
CDR3 DNA: TGTGCCAGCAGCTTGGTTGCGGGAGCCACTGAAGCTTTCTTT

J gene: TRBJ1-1
D gene: .
V gene: TRBV14
clone size: .
CDR3 protein: CASSQEAGFGTEAFF
CDR3 DNA: TGTGCCAGCAGCCAAGAGGCAGGGTTCGGCACTGAAGCTTTCTTT

J gene: TRBJ2-7
D gene: .
V gene: TRBV21-1
clone size: .
CDR3 protein: CASSPGQALQYF
CDR3 DNA: TGTGCCAGCAGCCCGGGACAGGCTCTCCAGTACTTC

J gene: TRBJ2-3
D gene: .
V gene: TRBV15
clone size: .
CDR3 protein: CATSRVWGFKDTQYF
CDR3 DNA: TGTGCCACCAGCAGAGTTTGGGGCTTCAAGGATACGCAGTATTTT

J gene: TRBJ1-4
D gene: .
V gene: TRBV9
clone size: .
CDR3 protein: CASSPMGGAANEKLFF
CDR3 DNA: TGTGCCAGCAGCCCTATGGGGGGAGCGGCTAATGAAAAACTGTTTTTT

J gene: TRBJ1-5
D gene: .
V gene: TRBV9
clone size: few
CDR3 protein: CASSVSPGQPQHF
CDR3 DNA: TGTGCCAGCAGCGTATCTCCCGGTCAGCCCCAGCATTTT

J gene: TRBJ1-2
D gene: .
V gene: TRBV28
clone size: once
CDR3 protein: CASSLRGGAIGYTF
CDR3 DNA: TGTGCCAGCAGTTTAAGGGGAGGCGCTATTGGCTACACCTTC

J gene: TRBJ2-5
D gene: TRBD1
V gene: TRBV5-1
clone size: .
CDR3 protein: CASSPGTGVIETQYF
CDR3 DNA: TGCGCCAGCAGCCCAGGGACAGGGGTGATAGAGACCCAGTACTTC

J gene: TRBJ2-3
D gene: .
V gene: TRBV27
clone size: once
CDR3 protein: CASSSRETSDTQYF
CDR3 DNA: TGTGCCAGCAGTTCCCGGGAGACATCTGATACGCAGTATTTT

J gene: TRBJ2-7
D gene: .
V gene: TRBV28
clone size: once
CDR3 protein: CASRLDIVTYEQYF
CDR3 DNA: TGTGCCAGCAGACTAGACATCGTTACCTACGAGCAGTACTTC

J gene: TRBJ2-5
D gene: .
V gene: TRBV5-1
clone size: .
CDR3 protein: CASSLYTTQETQYF
CDR3 DNA: TGCGCCAGCAGCTTGTATACAACCCAAGAGACCCAGTACTTC

J gene: TRBJ2-2
D gene: TRBD2
V gene: TRBV28
clone size: few
CDR3 protein: CASSPVTSTSNTGELFF
CDR3 DNA: TGTGCCAGCAGTCCCGTGACTAGCACCTCGAACACCGGGGAGCTGTTTTTT

J gene: TRBJ2-1
D gene: TRBD1
V gene: TRBV9
clone size: .
CDR3 protein: CASSEGQLYNEQFF
CDR3 DNA: TGTGCCAGCAGCGAGGGACAGCTTTACAATGAGCAGTTCTTC

J gene: TRBJ2-1
D gene: TRBD2
V gene: TRBV15
clone size: .
CDR3 protein: CATSRGLSGLVINEQFF
CDR3 DNA: TGTGCCACCAGCAGAGGTCTATCGGGACTAGTCATAAATGAGCAGTTCTTC

J gene: TRBJ2-5
D gene: .
V gene: TRBV27
clone size: .
CDR3 protein: CASSLGRGLGETQYF
CDR3 DNA: TGTGCCAGCAGTTTAGGAAGGGGTTTGGGGGAGACCCAGTACTTC

J gene: TRBJ1-5
D gene: TRBD1
V gene: TRBV18
clone size: .
CDR3 protein: CASSTEDRVGQPQHF
CDR3 DNA: TGTGCCAGCTCAACGGAGGACAGGGTAGGACAGCCCCAGCATTTT

J gene: TRBJ2-6
D gene: .
V gene: TRBV4-1
clone size: few
CDR3 protein: CASSQHTGTPSSGANVLTF
CDR3 DNA: TGCGCCAGCAGCCAACATACCGGGACACCTTCCTCTGGGGCCAACGTCCTGACTTTC

J gene: TRBJ2-3
D gene: TRBD2
V gene: TRBV27
clone size: .
CDR3 protein: CASSYKTTSGRASGTDTQYF
CDR3 DNA: TGTGCCAGCAGTTACAAAACCACTAGCGGGAGGGCCTCCGGCACAGATACGCAGTATTTT

J gene: TRBJ2-7
D gene: .
V gene: TRBV13
clone size: .
CDR3 protein: CASSQFYEQYF
CDR3 DNA: TGTGCCAGCAGCCAATTCTACGAGCAGTACTTC

J gene: TRBJ2-7
D gene: TRBD2
V gene: TRBV13
clone size: .
CDR3 protein: CASSLSGSLYEQYF
CDR3 DNA: TGTGCCAGCAGCTTGAGCGGGAGTTTATACGAGCAGTACTTC

J gene: TRBJ2-6
D gene: TRBD1
V gene: TRBV2
clone size: once
CDR3 protein: CASSGPGTGAFSGANVLTF
CDR3 DNA: TGTGCCAGCAGTGGACCCGGGACAGGGGCCTTCTCTGGGGCCAACGTCCTGACTTTC

J gene: TRBJ1-1
D gene: .
V gene: TRBV6-1
clone size: .
CDR3 protein: CASSEWQGGLNTEAFF
CDR3 DNA: TGTGCCAGCAGTGAATGGCAGGGAGGGCTGAACACTGAAGCTTTCTTT

J gene: TRBJ2-1
D gene: TRBD2
V gene: TRBV4-2
clone size: .
CDR3 protein: CASSQELAGTTIYNEQFF
CDR3 DNA: TGTGCCAGCAGCCAAGAACTAGCGGGCACGACCATCTACAATGAGCAGTTCTTC

J gene: TRBJ1-5
D gene: .
V gene: TRBV7-2
clone size: .
CDR3 protein: CASSLSAEFRQPQHF
CDR3 DNA: TGTGCCAGCAGCTTATCAGCGGAGTTCAGGCAGCCCCAGCATTTT

J gene: TRBJ2-2
D gene: .
V gene: TRBV4-1
clone size: .
CDR3 protein: CASSQDGSFTGELFF
CDR3 DNA: TGCGCCAGCAGCCAAGACGGTAGTTTTACCGGGGAGCTGTTTTTT

J gene: TRBJ2-2
D gene: .
V gene: TRBV6-1
clone size: .
CDR3 protein: CACRGQNTGELFF
CDR3 DNA: TGTGCCTGCCGTGGACAGAACACCGGGGAGCTGTTTTTT

J gene: TRBJ2-7
D gene: TRBD2
V gene: TRBV4-3
clone size: few
CDR3 protein: CASSPGGVGYEQYF
CDR3 DNA: TGCGCCAGCAGCCCCGGGGGGGTCGGGTACGAGCAGTACTTC

J gene: TRBJ2-7
D gene: TRBD1
V gene: TRBV25-1
clone size: .
CDR3 protein: CASSVLTGTGGEQYF
CDR3 DNA: TGTGCCAGCAGTGTCTTGACCGGGACAGGGGGCGAGCAGTACTTC

J gene: TRBJ1-1
D gene: TRBD1
V gene: TRBV2
clone size: .
CDR3 protein: CASSEGTGVTEAFF
CDR3 DNA: TGTGCCAGCAGTGAAGGGACAGGGGTCACTGAAGCTTTCTTT

J gene: TRBJ2-3
D gene: .
V gene: TRBV4-1
clone size: .
CDR3 protein: CASSQGAGFTDTQYF
CDR3 DNA: TGCGCCAGCAGCCAAGGGGCGGGATTCACAGATACGCAGTATTTT

J gene: TRBJ2-7
D gene: TRBD2
V gene: TRBV7-9
clone size: few
CDR3 protein: CASSLAGVEQYF
CDR3 DNA: TGTGCCAGCAGTCTAGCGGGAGTAGAGCAGTACTTC

J gene: TRBJ1-2
D gene: TRBD1
V gene: TRBV12-5
clone size: .
CDR3 protein: CASGFSGTGYGYTF
CDR3 DNA: TGTGCTAGTGGTTTTTCCGGGACAGGGTATGGCTACACCTTC

J gene: TRBJ2-5
D gene: TRBD2
V gene: TRBV11-2
clone size: few
CDR3 protein: CASSLWGGDKTQYF
CDR3 DNA: TGTGCCAGCAGCTTATGGGGGGGGGATAAGACCCAGTACTTC